This T cell receptor beta chain was profiled in a study of T cells in Graves' hyperthyroidism and ophthalmopathy (dated by TCRdb to about 2019). Study-level background: Peripheral blood was collected at initial diagnosis, before any treatment. Following sampling, methimazole starting at 30 mg daily was given to hyperthyroidism patients, and high-dose intravenous methylprednisolone was given to ophthalmopathy patients. An independent validation cohort of 18 to 20 hyperthyroidism patients and 15 or so patients who later progressed to ophthalmopathy tested prospective prediction of ophthalmopathy. A discovery cohort of 95 to 100 patients, about 43 with Graves' ophthalmopathy and about 58 with stable Graves' hyperthyroidism, was used to find distinguishing TCR V-J signatures. The roughly 91 discovery patients were randomly divided into training and test sets at a 7:3 ratio. The paper describes TCR Vbeta CDR3 sequencing of 135 peripheral blood samples, made up of about 40 ophthalmopathy patients, approximately 76 hyperthyroidism patients and 17 progressor patients. The study also compared thyroid tissue and blood T-cell repertoires from roughly 6 Graves' hyperthyroidism patients.

The CDR3 numbers 14 residues from cysteine through phenylalanine. The DNA shown is the 42-base CDR3, in frame from base 1. Clipping removes 6 bases from V and 7 bases from J, with 10 as the unmatched junction base count. This clonotype was observed at least ten times. It lacks a known antigen. No per-base quality is available; no much larger clone lies one base away. What the study reported, not specific to this receptor: Most expanded thyroid clonotypes (frequency above 0.001) were also found in blood, which suggests that blood repertoires may mirror thyroid immune responses. In validation, the model predicted progression to ophthalmopathy with approximately 69% sensitivity and approximately 72% specificity, a median of about 6 months before onset. Sample size was not statistically predetermined, and blinding of investigators to group allocation was not performed. A model built on a 13 V-J signature distinguished ophthalmopathy from stable hyperthyroidism, reaching approximately 89% sensitivity and around 82% specificity in cross-validation and 80%/75% in testing.

Hyperthyroidism patients were aged 18 to 65 years and newly diagnosed, with disease duration of less than 2 months. Patients with uncontrolled infections, other autoimmune diseases, pregnancy or lactation were excluded. Diagnoses were established on the basis of clinical symptoms, serum thyroxine and TRAb, thyroid ultrasound, and orbital computed tomography. Blood from progressor patients was drawn when they were first diagnosed with hyperthyroidism, before any ophthalmopathy symptoms appeared. PBMCs were isolated from about 10 ml of fresh peripheral blood by Ficoll-Paque density gradient centrifugation. Patients classed as progressors first received a Graves' hyperthyroidism diagnosis and then went on to develop ophthalmopathy during follow-up. Trizol reagent was used to extract total RNA, and RNA quality was then checked on an Agilent 2100 Bioanalyzer. The TCR beta CDR3 regions were amplified from the RNA transcripts. For the first round of RT-PCR on the TCR CDR3, the HTBI primer set was used together with the Qiagen OneStep RT-PCR kit. The libraries were constructed in a second round of multiplex PCR and then size-selected and purified. Sequencing of the libraries was done on an Illumina HiSeq2000 using paired-end 100 bp reads. The study's processing was this. SOAPnuke was used to process the raw data, throwing out any read that contained adapters or uncalled bases, had a mean Phred below 15, or lacked an exact constant-primer or identifier match. COPE v1.2.5 was used to merge high-quality paired reads, and clonotypes were defined as unique nucleotide sequences. Clonotypes were aligned to IMGT TRBV, TRBD and TRBJ reference segments using MiTCR v1.1. The analysis included only V-J combinations with a frequency above 0.0001, which together covered 99% to 99.2% of the repertoires. A TCS score was defined as the ratio of F50 (clonal expansion) to E x V (chaos), with BLOSUM62-based TCRdist applied between CDR3 peptides within each V-J. Welch's t-statistics and random forest reduced roughly 540 V-J features to 13, which were used in a naive Bayes classifier (R e1071). Starting from the raw public reads, TCRdb applied fastp trimming at Q25, assembled clones with MiXCR and retained in-frame beta chains. Every CDR3 protein is listed once, alongside the most common genes and DNA of its rows. The V and J calls come from TCRdb's annotation, not from the publication. For this sample the table gives hundreds of thousands of distinct CDR3 sequences, of which approximately 15% were detected only once. About 5.8% of the sample comes from the top ten.

The TCR originated in a woman in her thirties with Graves' hyperthyroidism that later progressed to Graves' ophthalmopathy. The rearrangement joined TRBV12-3 or TRBV12-4 to TRBJ2-7; TRBD2 fits 9 bases in the junction. Input material: blood. Here the CDR3 is given as CASSRIAGVYEQYF. Read as DNA, the sequence is TGTGCCAGCAGCCGAATAGCGGGAGTATATGAGCAGTACTTC.